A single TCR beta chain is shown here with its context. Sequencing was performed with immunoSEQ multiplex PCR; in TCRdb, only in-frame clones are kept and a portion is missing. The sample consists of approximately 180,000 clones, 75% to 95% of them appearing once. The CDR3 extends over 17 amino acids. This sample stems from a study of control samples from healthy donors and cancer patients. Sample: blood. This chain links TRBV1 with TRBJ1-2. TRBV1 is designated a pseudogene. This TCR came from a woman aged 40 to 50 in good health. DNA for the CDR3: TGCACCAGCAGCCAAGGGTCACACGGGCCGGTTAGGTATGGCTACACCTTC. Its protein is CTSSQGSHGPVRYGYTF.